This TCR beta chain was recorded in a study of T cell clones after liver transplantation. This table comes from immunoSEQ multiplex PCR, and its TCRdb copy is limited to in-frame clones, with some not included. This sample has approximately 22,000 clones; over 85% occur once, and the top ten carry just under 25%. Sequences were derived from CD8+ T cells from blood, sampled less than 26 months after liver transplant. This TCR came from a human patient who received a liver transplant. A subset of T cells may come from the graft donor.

In nucleotides, the CDR3 is TGTGCCACCAGCAGAGATAGAGGGAATGAGCAGTTCTTC. As protein: CATSRDRGNEQFF. The chain uses TRBV15 and TRBJ2-1, with a possible D match to TRBD2 (5 bases). In germline, CDR1 is LNHNV, CDR2 YYDKDF (reference sequence). V was clipped by 0 bases and J by 7 bases, with 7 bases between them. The CDR3 is made up of 13 amino acids.